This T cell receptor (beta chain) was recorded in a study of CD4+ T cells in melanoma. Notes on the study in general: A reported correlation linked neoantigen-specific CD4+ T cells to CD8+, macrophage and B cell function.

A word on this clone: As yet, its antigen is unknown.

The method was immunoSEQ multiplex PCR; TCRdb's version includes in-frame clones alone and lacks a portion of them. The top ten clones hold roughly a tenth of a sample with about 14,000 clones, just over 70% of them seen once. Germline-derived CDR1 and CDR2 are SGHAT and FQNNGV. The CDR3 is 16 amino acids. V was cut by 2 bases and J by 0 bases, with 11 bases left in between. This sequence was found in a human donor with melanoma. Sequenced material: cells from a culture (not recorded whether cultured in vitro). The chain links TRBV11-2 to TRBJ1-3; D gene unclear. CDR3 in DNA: TGTGCCAGCAGCTTACACGGCCTGGGCTCTGGAAACACCATATATTTT. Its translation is CASSLHGLGSGNTIYF. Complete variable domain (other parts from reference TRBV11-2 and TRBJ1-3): EAGVAQSPRYKIIEKRQSVAFWCNPISGHATLYWYQQILGQGPKLLIQFQNNGVVDDSQLPKDRFSAERLKGVDSTLKIQPAKLEDSAVYLCASSLHGLGSGNTIYFGEGSWLTVV.